Below are 8 T cell receptor beta chains sequenced from a single sample in a study of tumor-infiltrating lymphocytes in primary liver carcinoma. A primer in the constant region served to generate TCR beta cDNA from 500 ng of total RNA. TCR beta libraries came from three nested multiplex PCR rounds using slightly modified ARM-PCR. The first two PCR rounds used TRBV1-TRBV30 primers with a Cbeta primer, around 10 cycles each. One entry per CDR3 protein results from TCRdb running MiXCR on the multiplex PCR reads. The top ten clones hold around 9.7% of a sample with roughly 120,000 distinct CDR3 sequences, 65% of them seen once. The tissue used was unsorted bulk material of about 19-33 mg. RNA and DNA were co-extracted from it with the AllPrep DNA/RNA mini kit. Sequenced input: liver tumor tissue from sampling region 1. As for subset: tumor region T1, superior pole. These receptors all stem from a woman aged 55-70 years with primary liver carcinoma and hepatitis B virus infection.

The genes are TRBV5-6 and TRBJ2-7; D may be TRBD1 or TRBD2 (6 bases each). Trimming took 4 bases from V and 8 from J, leaving 19 bases between them. The germline V gene encodes CDR1 SGHDT and CDR2 YYEEEE. This CDR3 region has 14 residues. In DNA, the CDR3 is TGTGCCAGCAGCCCTCCAGGGTATCGGGGGCAGCAGTACTTC. Its translation: CASSPPGYRGQQYF.

A word on this clonotype: Given a much more abundant clone one base away, this may be a read error. The chain joins TRBV6-5 to TRBJ1-1; tentatively, D is TRBD1 (6 bases). V dropped 6 bases and J dropped 0 bases, with 11 bases sitting between them. This CDR3 contains 14 residues. Germline CDR1 is MNHEY and CDR2 is SVGAGI. This CDR3 reads CASRKDSVNTEAFF. The DNA for the CDR3 is TGTGCCAGCAGGAAGGACAGTGTGAACACTGAAGCTTTCTTT.

The sample holds many counts of this clonotype. The chain recombines TRBV12-3 or TRBV12-4 with TRBJ1-4; D might be TRBD1 (5 bases). The CDR3 sequence is 14 residues long. Trimming left V 5 bases short and J 8 bases short, with 15 bases between. Written as DNA, the CDR3 is TGTGCCAGCAGTATTCAGGGTAGACGGGAAAAACTGTTTTTT. Amino acids: CASSIQGRREKLFF.

As to this clonotype: It may be a read error: a sequence one base away is much more abundant. The V call is TRBV7-9, the J call TRBJ1-2; no definite D call. Germline assignment: CDR1 SEHNR and CDR2 FQNEAQ (reference sequence). This CDR3 contains 12 residues. In DNA form, the CDR3 reads TGTGCCAGCAGCCCCACCCAAGGTGGCTACATCTTC. It translates to CASSPTQGGYIF.

A remark on this clonotype: The junction does not match germline at one end; this may be a read error. The V call is TRBV11-2, the J call TRBJ2-2; 7 nucleotides agree with TRBD1. Germline V gene data show CDR1 as SGHAT and CDR2 as FQNNGV. This CDR3 contains 17 residues. CDR3 in DNA: TGTGCCAGCAGCCATCCTTCCAGGGGGTCGAACACCGGGGAGCTGTCTTTT. This gives the protein CASSHPSRGSNTGELSF.

This clonotype has only a few counts. Given a much more abundant clone one base away, this may be a read error. J is TRBJ1-2 and V is TRBV12-3 or TRBV12-4; D gene unclear. CDR3 length: 11 amino acids. The DNA for the CDR3 is TGTGCCAGCAGCAACCGAAGAGGCTACGCCTTC. Protein sequence: CASSNRRGYAF.

This sequence joins TRBV11-3 and TRBJ2-7, with a weak D call TRBD1 (6 bases). Trimming pared 7 bases from V and 6 bases from J, leaving 19 bases between. The CDR3 spans 14 residues. The V gene's germline CDR1 is SGHNT and CDR2 YENEEA. CDR3 loop: CASNIGYRETEQYF. CDR3 bases: TGTGCCAGCAACATTGGTTACAGGGAGACCGAGCAGTACTTC.

Concerning this clonotype itself: A read error is possible here, since a much larger clone lies one base away. The V call is TRBV28, the J call TRBJ1-5, with D perhaps TRBD1 (5 bases). CDR3 size: 15 residues. Germline CDR1 is MDHEN and CDR2 is SYDVKM. V gave up 8 bases and J gave up 3 bases, with 17 bases separating them. For the CDR3, the DNA is TGTGCCAGCTCCAGAACCAAGGGGTTCAATCAGCCCCAGCATTTT. Translation: CASSRTKGFNQPQHF. The full variable domain, completed using reference TRBV28 and TRBJ1-5, is DVKVTQSSRYLVKRTGEKVFLECVQDMDHENMFWYRQDPGLGLRLIYFSYDVKMKEKGDIPEGYSVSREKKERFSLILESASTNQTSMYLCASSRTKGFNQPQHFGDGTRLSIL.